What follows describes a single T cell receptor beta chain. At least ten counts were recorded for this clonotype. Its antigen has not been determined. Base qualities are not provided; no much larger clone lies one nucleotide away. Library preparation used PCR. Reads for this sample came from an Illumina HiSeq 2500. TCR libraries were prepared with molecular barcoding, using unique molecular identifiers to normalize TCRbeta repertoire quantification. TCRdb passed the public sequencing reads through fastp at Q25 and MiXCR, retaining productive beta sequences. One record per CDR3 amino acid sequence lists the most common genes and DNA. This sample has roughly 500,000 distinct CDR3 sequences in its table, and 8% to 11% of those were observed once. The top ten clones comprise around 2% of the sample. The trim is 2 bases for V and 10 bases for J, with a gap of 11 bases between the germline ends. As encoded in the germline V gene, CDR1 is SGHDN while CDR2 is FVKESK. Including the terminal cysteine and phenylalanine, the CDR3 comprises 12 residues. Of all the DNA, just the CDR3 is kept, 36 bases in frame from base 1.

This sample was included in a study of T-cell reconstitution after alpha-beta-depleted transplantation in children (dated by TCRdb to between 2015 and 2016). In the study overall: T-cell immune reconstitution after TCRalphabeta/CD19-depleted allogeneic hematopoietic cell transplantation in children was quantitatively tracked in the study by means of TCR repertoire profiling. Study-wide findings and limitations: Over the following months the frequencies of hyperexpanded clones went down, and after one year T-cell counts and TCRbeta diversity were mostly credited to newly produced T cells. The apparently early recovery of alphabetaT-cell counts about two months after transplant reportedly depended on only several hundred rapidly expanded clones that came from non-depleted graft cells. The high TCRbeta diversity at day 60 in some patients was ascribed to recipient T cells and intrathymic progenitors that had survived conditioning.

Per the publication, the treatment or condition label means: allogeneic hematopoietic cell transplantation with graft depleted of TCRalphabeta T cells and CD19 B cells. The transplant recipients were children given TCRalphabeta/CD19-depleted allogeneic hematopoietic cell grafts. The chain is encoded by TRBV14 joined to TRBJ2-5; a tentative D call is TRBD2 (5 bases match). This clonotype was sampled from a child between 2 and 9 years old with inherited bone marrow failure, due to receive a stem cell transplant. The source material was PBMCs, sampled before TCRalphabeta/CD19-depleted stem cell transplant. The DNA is TGTGCCAGCAGCCAACTAGAGGGCGTCCAGTACTTC. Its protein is CASSQLEGVQYF.